This T cell receptor (beta chain) appears in the sequencing data of a study of OX40 agonist ivuxolimab in advanced cancers. The V gene's germline CDR1 is SGDLS and CDR2 YYNGEE. V lost 3 bases and J 0 bases, leaving 4 bases between the germline ends. There are 14 residues in the CDR3. Profiling relied on immunoSEQ multiplex PCR, and the TCRdb table lists in-frame clones only, not all of them. The table lists approximately 81,000 clones, around nine tenths of them singletons. As for this clone: Its antigen is as yet unknown.

Exclusion of a patient followed from autoimmune disease history or systemic immunosuppression. General observations from the study: The mean number of expanded clones was higher in CD8+ T cells than in CD4+.

The receptor comes from an adult with an advanced solid tumor such as melanoma, head and neck, liver or kidney cancer. The V gene is TRBV9, the J gene TRBJ2-6; D is unclear. The sample here was CD4+ or CD8+ T cells sorted from blood, taken in a trial of the OX40 agonist ivuxolimab. The CDR3 bases are TGTGCCAGCAGCGAGAGCTCTGGGGCCAACGTCCTGACTTTC. Protein product: CASSESSGANVLTF.